This T cell receptor (beta chain) was captured in a study of shared clonotypes between healthy human individuals. The donor population consisted of healthy HIV-negative adults with no recent acute infections or vaccinations. The study's findings and limits: Tissues were not sampled, only blood, and their repertoires likely differ.

Turning to this clone: What it binds is not known.

Each replicate PCR on the sorted subsets used 150 to 200 ng DNA (around 30,000 T cell genomes). Profiling relied on immunoSEQ multiplex PCR, and the TCRdb table lists in-frame clones only, not all of them. The sample includes approximately 980,000 clones, more than 75% seen only once; the top ten take around 1.5%. The sample comprised memory CD4+ T cells sorted from blood. Specified subset: CD45RA-negative fraction. This TCR derives from a man aged 18-30 years in good health.

The CDR3: CATSRGDYGYTF. For the CDR3, the DNA is TGTGCCACTTCAAGGGGAGACTATGGCTACACCTTC. The chain uses TRBV7-9 and TRBJ1-2; the D gene is possibly TRBD1 (5 bases). This CDR3 is 12 amino acids long. Germline loops: CDR1 SEHNR, CDR2 FQNEAQ (reference sequence). V was trimmed by 10 bases and J by 3 bases, leaving 12 bases between them.